In this sample, the clone carrying this TCR beta chain turned up a few times. The sample belongs to a study of CD8 T cells in ankylosing spondylitis. TCRdb re-called the 5' RACE reads with MiXCR, one entry per CDR3 protein. The profile shows 300,000 to 350,000 distinct CDR3 sequences, over 12% of them singletons. This TCR came from a male donor with ankylosing spondylitis or in good health (not recorded which). The specimen was blood, either unsorted or a sorted T cell fraction (not recorded which).

The CDR3 DNA reads TGCAGTGCTAGAGATCCGACGGCCGGTGAGCAGTTCTTC. This sequence encodes CSARDPTAGEQFF. V usage is TRBV20-1 and J usage is TRBJ2-1, with D hard to call. V gave up 0 bases and J gave up 9 bases, with 12 bases separating them. The V gene's germline CDR1 is DFQATT and CDR2 SNEGSKA (reference sequence). This CDR3 comprises 13 residues.